This T cell receptor (beta chain) derives from a study of blood T cell repertoires in COVID-19. Assay: immunoSEQ multiplex PCR; the TCRdb copy retains only in-frame clones and omits some. The sample lists about 280,000 clones; roughly 85% were seen once. Germline V lookup: CDR1 SGHTA, CDR2 FQGNSA. This CDR3 is built from 19 residues. The ends were cut back, 0 bases at V and 5 bases at J, with 20 bases in the middle. This chain links TRBV7-2 with TRBJ2-6, with D perhaps TRBD2 (5 bases). Sequenced material: PBMCs or T cells enriched from blood (not recorded which). The origin of this receptor is a woman aged 45-65 years who had recovered from COVID-19. CDR3 DNA: TGTGCCAGCAGCTTAGCGGGAGCCCCCATAGGAGCGAGGGCCAACGTCCTGACTTTC. Protein sequence: CASSLAGAPIGARANVLTF.